The 9 T cell receptor beta chains presented below share a single source sample, sequenced in a study of T-cell reconstitution after alpha-beta-depleted transplantation in children. Unique molecular identifiers featured in how the TCRbeta library was prepared. TCRdb ran MiXCR on the PCR reads and lists one entry per CDR3 protein. Of approximately 200,000 distinct CDR3 sequences in the sample, approximately 6.8% were seen once. The sample in question was PBMCs, obtained before TCRalphabeta/CD19-depleted stem cell transplant. All receptors come from a girl under three years old with combined immunodeficiency, due to receive a stem cell transplant.

This clonotype was detected ten times or more. The genes are TRBV10-3 and TRBJ1-5; D gene ambiguous. The CDR3 totals 16 residues. Germline assignment: CDR1 ENHRY and CDR2 SYGVKD. The ends were cut back, 2 bases at V and 0 bases at J, with 11 bases in the middle. The DNA for the CDR3 is TGTGCCATCAGTGAGCACAGTGAGTATAGCAATCAGCCCCAGCATTTT. Amino acid sequence: CAISEHSEYSNQPQHF.

This clonotype has a count of ten or more. The chain joins TRBV24-1 to TRBJ2-1; D possibly matches TRBD1 or TRBD2 (5 bases each). Germline values: CDR1 KGHDR, CDR2 SFDVKD. CDR3 length equals 14 residues. Trimming shortened V by 8 bases and J by 9 bases, and 19 bases separated the two germline ends. CDR3 nucleotides: TGTGCCACCAACGACCCCAGGGACGGTGGTGAGCAGTTCTTC. Translating gives CATNDPRDGGEQFF.

This clonotype showed up many times. This chain links TRBV7-9 with TRBJ2-1, with 9 bases identical to TRBD1. Germline V CDR1 and CDR2: SEHNR, FQNEAQ (reference sequence). The V segment lost 4 bases and the J segment 3 bases; nucleotides outside the gene matches: 10. The CDR3 length is 17 residues. DNA for the CDR3: TGTGCCAGCAGCTATACAGGGGGCGCCGGAGTCTACAATGAGCAGTTCTTC. This gives the protein CASSYTGGAGVYNEQFF. Together with reference TRBV7-9 and TRBJ2-1, the CDR3 gives the full variable domain: DTGVSQNPRHKITKRGQNVTFRCDPISEHNRLYWYRQTLGQGPEFLTYFQNEAQLEKSRLLSDRFSAERPKGSFSTLEIQRTEQGDSAMYLCASSYTGGAGVYNEQFFGPGTRLTVL.

This clonotype was picked up a small number of times. This chain connects TRBV19 to TRBJ2-7, with D possibly TRBD2 on 5 matching bases. The CDR3 has 15 amino acids. Trimming cost V 3 bases and J 2 bases, with 14 bases left between them. The germline gives CDR1 LNHDA, CDR2 SQIVND (reference sequence). The CDR3 spells CASSIGGRTPYEQYF. CDR3 DNA: TGTGCCAGTAGTATTGGTGGGAGAACACCCTACGAGCAGTACTTC.

In this sample, this clonotype turned up many times. The CDR3 here is CASSLFRGISYNEQFF. CDR3 coding DNA: TGTGCCAGCAGTTTGTTCAGGGGGATATCCTACAATGAGCAGTTCTTC. The rearrangement links TRBV12-3 or TRBV12-4 to TRBJ2-1, with 7 bases identical to TRBD1. V dropped 3 bases and J dropped 1; count of bases not matched to a gene: 6. The CDR3 totals 16 residues.

The J gene is TRBJ2-7, the V gene TRBV18; 10 bases map to TRBD2. The J segment lost 2 bases and the V segment lost 3 bases, leaving 4 bases of the junction unmatched. The CDR3 consists of 15 residues. Germline lookup yields CDR1 KGHSH and CDR2 LQKENI. The CDR3 is CASSPSGGSPYEQYF. CDR3 in DNA: TGTGCCAGCTCACCTAGCGGGGGGAGCCCCTACGAGCAGTACTTC.

This clonotype has ten or more counts. The V and J genes are TRBV6-1 and TRBJ2-1; D gene unclear. The germline V gene has CDR1 MNHNS and CDR2 SASEGT. With 2 bases removed from V and 7 bases from J, the gap between germline ends came to 6 bases. CDR3 size: 12 residues. The CDR3: CASSEWWNEQFF. CDR3 nucleotide sequence: TGTGCCAGCAGTGAATGGTGGAATGAGCAGTTCTTC.

This clonotype was detected a few times. The chain recombines TRBV20-1 with TRBJ2-3; D perhaps matches TRBD2 (6 bases). The germline V gene has CDR1 DFQATT and CDR2 SNEGSKA (reference sequence). The CDR3 length is 21 residues. V gave up 0 bases and J gave up 0 bases, with 28 bases separating them. In DNA form, the CDR3 reads TGCAGTGCTAGAGAAATCGGCCCTGGGACTTGGACAACCTCTAGCACAGATACGCAGTATTTT. Amino acids: CSAREIGPGTWTTSSTDTQYF.

This clonotype was recorded many times. V usage is TRBV10-3 and J usage is TRBJ2-7; D ambiguous. This CDR3 spans 12 amino acids. Germline V gene data show CDR1 as ENHRY and CDR2 as SYGVKD. Trimming stripped 0 bases from V and 4 bases from J, with 4 bases between. This chain's CDR3 is CAISESVYEQYF. The DNA for the CDR3 is TGTGCCATCAGTGAGTCGGTTTACGAGCAGTACTTC.